Listed below are T cell receptor beta chains from one sample, sequenced in a study of beta chain features in type 1 diabetes. Repertoires were generated with immunoSEQ multiplex PCR, while TCRdb's copy carries only in-frame clones and drops some. This sample has about 740,000 clones, with roughly 13% found just once. Sequenced: naive CD4+ T cells from blood. Receptor source: a man between 18 and 35 years old with type 1 diabetes. CDR3s include the opening cysteine and the closing phenylalanine or tryptophan.

TRBJ1-1 | TRBV7-2 | CASSSRGQANTEAFF
TRBJ1-3 | TRBV29-1 | CSVEQATGNTIYF
TRBJ1-1 | TRBV18 | CASSPPGVTGSTEAFF
TRBJ2-1 | TRBV7-9 | CASSLTGNRNNEQFF
TRBJ2-4 | TRBV7-8 | CASSSRVPNIQYF
TRBJ1-2 | TRBV5-1 | CASSLAGPIGSNYGYTF
TRBJ2-1 | TRBV6-5 | CASSYIGGRDNEQFF
TRBJ2-1 | TRBV6-6 | CASSYSRTGGGDEQFF
TRBJ2-7 | TRBV27 | CASSLGRTGTYEQYF
TRBJ1-3 | TRBV7-6 | CASSPGQGSRNTIYF
TRBJ1-1 | TRBV28 | CASSLGGMSSNTEAFF
TRBJ2-1 | TRBV7-9 | CASSLEGETYNEQFF
TRBJ2-6 | TRBV7-3 | CASSPPRGALSSGANVLTF
TRBJ1-1 | TRBV4-2 | CASSQTTGWAEAFF
TRBJ1-1 | TRBV4-2 | CASSQGRGREPAFF
TRBJ2-7 | TRBV4-1 | CASSPGQGASYEQYF
TRBJ2-7 | TRBV5-4 | CASSLRTDSYEQYF
TRBJ2-5 | TRBV10-2 | CATRTGGGETQYF
TRBJ1-4 | TRBV7-6 | CASSSQVRGEKLFF
TRBJ2-1 | TRBV25-1 | CASRQGWNEQFF
TRBJ2-2 | TRBV6-6 | CASSYARTGELFF
TRBJ2-1 | TRBV10-3 | CAISENGLSSYNEQFF
TRBJ2-7 | TRBV7-8 | CASSSRDRLYEQYF
TRBJ2-7 | TRBV4-1 | CASSQGGQNEQYF